The T cell receptor (beta chain) under discussion was sequenced for a study of sequential checkpoint blockade in melanoma. The protocol was immunoSEQ multiplex PCR, while the TCRdb copy is restricted to in-frame clones and leaves out a portion. The sample lists under 20,000 clones, roughly 72% occurring once. Treatment indicated: randomized to nivolumab then ipilimumab (arm A) or the reverse (arm B). The germline V gene has CDR1 LNHDA and CDR2 SQIVND (reference sequence). This CDR3 region has 14 residues. Trimming took off 10 bases at V and 5 bases at J, with 18 bases between the two ends. This chain joins TRBV19 and TRBJ1-5, with D maybe TRBD1 (5 bases). The receptor's source is a human donor with melanoma. The specimen comprised CD8+ T cells sorted from blood (inferred from file names), sampled from a patient given nivolumab and ipilimumab in sequence. The DNA of the CDR3 is TGTGCCACCACGCCACAGGCGGAACATCAGCCCCAGCATTTT. Translating it yields CATTPQAEHQPQHF.